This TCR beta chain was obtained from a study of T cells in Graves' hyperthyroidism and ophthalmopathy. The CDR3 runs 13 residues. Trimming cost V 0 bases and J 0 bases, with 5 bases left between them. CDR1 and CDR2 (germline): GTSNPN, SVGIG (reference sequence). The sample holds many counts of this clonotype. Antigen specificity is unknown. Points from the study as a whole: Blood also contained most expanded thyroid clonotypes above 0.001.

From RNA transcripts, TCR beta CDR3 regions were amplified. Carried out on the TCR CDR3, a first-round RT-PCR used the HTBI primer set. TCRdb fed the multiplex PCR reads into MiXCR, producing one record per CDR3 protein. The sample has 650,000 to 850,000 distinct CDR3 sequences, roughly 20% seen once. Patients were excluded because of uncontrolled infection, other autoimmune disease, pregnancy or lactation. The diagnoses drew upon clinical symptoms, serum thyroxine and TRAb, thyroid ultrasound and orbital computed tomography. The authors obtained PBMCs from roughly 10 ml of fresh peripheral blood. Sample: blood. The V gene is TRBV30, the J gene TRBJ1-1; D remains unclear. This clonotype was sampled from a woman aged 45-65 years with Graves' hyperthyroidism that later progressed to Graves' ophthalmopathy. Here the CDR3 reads CAWSVLVNTEAFF. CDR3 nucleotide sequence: TGTGCCTGGAGTGTACTGGTGAACACTGAAGCTTTCTTT.